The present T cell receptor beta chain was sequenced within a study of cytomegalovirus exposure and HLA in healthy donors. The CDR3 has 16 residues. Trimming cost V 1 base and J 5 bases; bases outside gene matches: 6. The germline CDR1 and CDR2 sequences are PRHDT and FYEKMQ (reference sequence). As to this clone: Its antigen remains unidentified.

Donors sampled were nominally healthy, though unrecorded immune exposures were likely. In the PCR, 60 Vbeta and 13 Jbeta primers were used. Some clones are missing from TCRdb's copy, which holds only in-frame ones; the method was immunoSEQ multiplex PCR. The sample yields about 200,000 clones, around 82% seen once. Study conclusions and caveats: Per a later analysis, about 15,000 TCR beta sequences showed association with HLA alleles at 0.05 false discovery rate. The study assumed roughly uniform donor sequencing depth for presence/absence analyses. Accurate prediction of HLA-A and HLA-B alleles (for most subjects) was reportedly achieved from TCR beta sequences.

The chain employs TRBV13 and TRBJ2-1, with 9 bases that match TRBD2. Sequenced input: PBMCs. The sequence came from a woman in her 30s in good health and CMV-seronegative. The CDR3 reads CASSLASGRHHNEQFF. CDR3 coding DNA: TGTGCCAGCAGCTTAGCAAGCGGGAGGCACCACAATGAGCAGTTCTTC.